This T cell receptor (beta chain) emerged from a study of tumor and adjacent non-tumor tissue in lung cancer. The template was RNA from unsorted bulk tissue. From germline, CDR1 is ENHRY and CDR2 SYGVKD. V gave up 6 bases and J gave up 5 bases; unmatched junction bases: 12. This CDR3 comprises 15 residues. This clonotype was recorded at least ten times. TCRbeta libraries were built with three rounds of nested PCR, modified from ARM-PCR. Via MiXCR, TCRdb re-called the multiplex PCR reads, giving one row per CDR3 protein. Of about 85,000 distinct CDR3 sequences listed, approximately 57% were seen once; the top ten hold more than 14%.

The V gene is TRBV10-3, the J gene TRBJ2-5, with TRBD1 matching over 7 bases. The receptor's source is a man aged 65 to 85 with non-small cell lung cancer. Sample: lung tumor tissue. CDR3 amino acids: CAISRGTKDVETQYF. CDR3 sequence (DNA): TGTGCCATCAGCAGGGGGACAAAAGATGTGGAGACCCAGTACTTC.